The source of this T cell receptor (beta chain) is a study of shared clonotypes between healthy human individuals. For this clone: Antigen specificity is unknown.

The CDR3 length is 16 residues. The germline V gene encodes CDR1 SGHNT and CDR2 YYREEE (reference sequence). Trimming cost V 5 bases and J 2 bases, with 19 bases left between them. Every donor, a Caucasian adult, lived in Nashville, Tennessee. It was into CD45RA+ naive and CD45RA-negative memory subsets that the CD4+ cells were split. Whole-study findings and limits: The study found roughly 5% of naive CD4 clonotypes shared across a few donors.

Generated by immunoSEQ multiplex PCR, the TCRdb table keeps only in-frame clones and is missing some. The sample shows 2 million to 3 million clones, roughly 93% of them seen only once. The sequenced sample consisted of naive CD4+ T cells from PBMCs. The subset denotes: CD45RA+ positively selected. This clonotype was obtained from a young man in good health. Some clones in this sample may be carry-over from other donors' samples. The chain combines TRBV5-4 with TRBJ2-5, with D tentatively TRBD2 (6 bases). CDR3 in amino acids: CASRGMVSGSQETQYF. CDR3 nucleotide sequence: TGTGCCAGCAGAGGGATGGTTAGCGGTTCACAAGAGACCCAGTACTTC.